This T cell receptor (beta chain) was captured by sequencing in a study of blood T cells in healthy people across ages. General observations from the study: Donor CMV status was unknown, possibly confounding expanded clonotype changes. Getting older went along with TCR beta diversity per million T cells dropping roughly linearly.

Details on this clonotype: Its cognate antigen is unknown.

A sample-barcoded 5' primer and a J-beta primer mix were used in a second PCR of roughly 6 to 11 cycles. Each cDNA molecule was tagged by a template-switch adaptor with 12 random nucleotides. TCRdb reanalysed the 5' RACE reads using MiXCR and keeps one entry per CDR3 protein. This table holds about 1,400,000 distinct CDR3 sequences, about 40% found once. This receptor was identified in a woman younger than 35 in good health. The sample was blood.

CDR3 loop: CASGKQGGMYEQYF. CDR3 DNA: TGTGCCAGCGGAAAACAGGGGGGCATGTACGAGCAGTACTTC. The chain couples TRBV27 to TRBJ2-7; 8 bases are shared with TRBD1. Trimming at V came to 8 bases and at J to 4 bases, leaving 10 bases not matched to a gene. Germline loops: CDR1 MNHEY, CDR2 SMNVEV (reference sequence). This CDR3 has 14 residues.